Presented here are 20 T cell receptor beta chains from one specimen sequenced in a study of cytomegalovirus exposure and HLA in healthy donors. The PCR was carried out with 60 Vbeta primers and 13 Jbeta primers. Method: immunoSEQ multiplex PCR; TCRdb's copy keeps in-frame clones and lacks some. Counted here are roughly 120,000 clones, 73% occurring once; the ten biggest clones make up approximately 4.3%. Material: PBMCs. These receptors came from a man between 60 and 75 years old in good health and CMV-seropositive.

This clone was observed once. The V gene is TRBV6-1, the J gene TRBJ1-1; perhaps TRBD1 as D (6 bases). The CDR3 is 13 residues long. Germline V gene lookup returns CDR1 MNHNS and CDR2 SASEGT. Trimming shortened V by 10 bases and J by 0 bases, and 12 bases separated the two germline ends. The CDR3 sequence: CATTDSMNTEAFF. CDR3 sequence (DNA): TGTGCCACCACGGACAGCATGAACACTGAAGCTTTCTTT.

The CDR3 nucleotides read TGTGCCAGCTCACCTACTAGCGGGGGGGCTTCTCAGAATGAGCAGTTCTTC. This sequence encodes CASSPTSGGASQNEQFF. The rearrangement links TRBV18 to TRBJ2-1; 13 bases are a match to TRBD2. Germline-derived CDR1 and CDR2 are KGHSH and LQKENI. V dropped 3 bases and J dropped 7; count of bases not matched to a gene: 9. This CDR3 has 17 amino acids.

V is TRBV30 and J is TRBJ2-2; D is uncertain. Germline V CDR1 and CDR2: GTSNPN, SVGIG (reference sequence). V gave up 2 bases and J gave up 7 bases, with 11 bases separating them. The CDR3 length is 13 residues. The DNA for the CDR3 is TGTGCCTGGAGTTCTAACTCCGGCGGGGAGCTGTTTTTT. Translated, it gives CAWSSNSGGELFF.

A single count supports this clone. The V gene is TRBV5-6, the J gene TRBJ1-2; D is undetermined. Germline loops: CDR1 SGHDT, CDR2 YYEEEE. This CDR3 comprises 16 residues. Trimming stripped 1 base from V and 4 bases from J, with 17 bases between. Here the CDR3 reads CASSLPPQTVSYGYTF. CDR3 nucleotides: TGTGCCAGCAGCTTGCCCCCACAGACGGTTAGCTATGGCTACACCTTC.

V and J are TRBV11-2 and TRBJ2-7; TRBD1 aligns across 7 bases. Germline values: CDR1 SGHAT, CDR2 FQNNGV. This CDR3 contains 14 residues. The trim removed 1 base at V and 3 bases at J, leaving 3 bases unmatched. DNA for the CDR3: TGTGCCAGCAGCTTAGGGGACAGCCGCTACGAGCAGTACTTC. Its protein is CASSLGDSRYEQYF.

The DNA of the CDR3 is TGCGCCAGCAGCCCTACGGGGGGCAGAGAGACCCAGTACTTC. Its translation: CASSPTGGRETQYF. J is TRBJ2-5 and V is TRBV5-1; perhaps TRBD2 as D (7 bases). CDR1 and CDR2 from the germline V gene are SGHRS and YFSETQ. V was shortened by 4 bases and J by 4 bases, with 14 bases between the two germline ends. The CDR3 covers 14 residues.

This chain uses TRBV18 with TRBJ2-7; 7 bases agree with TRBD1. Trimming took 3 bases from V and 6 from J; bases not matched to a gene: 20. The length of the CDR3 is 18 residues. The germline V gene has CDR1 KGHSH and CDR2 LQKENI. CDR3 residues: CASSPRQLRVATGTEQYF. The DNA for the CDR3 is TGTGCCAGCTCACCCAGGCAGCTGAGGGTGGCGACAGGGACCGAGCAGTACTTC.

This chain links TRBV19 with TRBJ1-5, with D maybe TRBD1 (5 bases). Germline V gene data show CDR1 as LNHDA and CDR2 as SQIVND (reference sequence). V gave up 2 bases and J gave up 0 bases, with 11 bases separating them. The CDR3 is 16 residues long. CDR3 sequence (DNA): TGTGCCAGTAGTATAAACTCAGGGATTAGCAATCAGCCCCAGCATTTT. It specifies CASSINSGISNQPQHF.

V and J are TRBV5-1 and TRBJ2-7; tentative D call: TRBD1 (5 bases). Germline V CDR1 and CDR2: SGHRS, YFSETQ. This CDR3 contains 15 residues. V lost 4 bases and J lost 3, with 17 bases in between. CDR3 region: CASSPRTQAIYEQYF. DNA for the CDR3: TGCGCCAGCAGCCCGAGGACACAGGCAATCTACGAGCAGTACTTC.

V and J are TRBV5-8 and TRBJ1-4, with 7 nucleotides matching TRBD1. This CDR3 has 16 amino acids. V gave up 4 bases and J gave up 8 bases; unmatched junction bases: 14. Looked up from germline, CDR1 is SGHTS and CDR2 is YDEGEE. The CDR3 sequence is CASSLDRDPDQEKLFF. CDR3 sequence (DNA): TGTGCCAGCAGCCTCGACAGGGACCCGGACCAGGAAAAACTGTTTTTT.

This chain uses TRBV23-1 with TRBJ2-3; D gene unclear. TRBV23-1 is noted as an ORF with a role that remains uncertain. The V and J ends lost 8 bases and 0 bases respectively, with 15 bases between them. CDR3 length: 15 residues. CDR3 DNA sequence: TGCGCCAGCGGGTCTGTTAAGACTAGCACAGATACGCAGTATTTT. Protein sequence: CASGSVKTSTDTQYF.

CDR3 protein: CASSLAGGGSGNTIYF. CDR3 in DNA: TGCGCCAGCAGCTTGGCCGGGGGGGGCTCTGGAAACACCATATATTTT. The V gene is TRBV5-1, the J gene TRBJ1-3; a weak D match, TRBD1 (5 bases). Per the germline V gene, CDR1 is SGHRS and CDR2 is YFSETQ. The CDR3 is 16 residues long. Trimming cost V 0 bases and J 0 bases, with 10 bases left between them.

The rearrangement uses TRBV6-5 and TRBJ2-5, with 8 bases lining up with TRBD1. V gave up 6 bases and J gave up 4 bases; unmatched junction bases: 7. The CDR3 is 14 residues long. The V gene's germline CDR1 is MNHEY and CDR2 SVGAGI. For the CDR3, the DNA is TGTGCCAGCAGCCTTGACAGGGGACGAGAGACCCAGTACTTC. The encoded protein is CASSLDRGRETQYF.

This clone has just a few counts. The chain employs TRBV7-9 and TRBJ1-5, with unresolved D. The germline gives CDR1 SEHNR, CDR2 FQNEAQ (reference sequence). The V gene lost 5 bases and the J gene lost 7 bases, with 12 bases spanning the gap. This CDR3 spans 13 amino acids. The CDR3 sequence: CASSRDTGQPQHF. The CDR3 DNA reads as TGTGCCAGCAGCCGAGATACGGGGCAGCCCCAGCATTTT. The full variable domain, rest sourced from reference TRBV7-9 and TRBJ1-5, is DTGVSQNPRHKITKRGQNVTFRCDPISEHNRLYWYRQTLGQGPEFLTYFQNEAQLEKSRLLSDRFSAERPKGSFSTLEIQRTEQGDSAMYLCASSRDTGQPQHFGDGTRLSIL.

V usage is TRBV10-2 and J usage is TRBJ1-6, with a tentative D call TRBD1 (5 bases). CDR1 and CDR2 (germline): WSHSY, SAAADI. This CDR3 is built from 13 residues. V was trimmed by 7 bases and J by 4 bases, leaving 8 bases between them. The CDR3 DNA is TGCGCCAGCATGACAGAGTATAATTCACCCCTCCACTTT. Protein product: CASMTEYNSPLHF.

The chain links TRBV30 to TRBJ1-1; TRBD1 might be the D (6 bases). V was clipped by 5 bases and J by 9 bases, with 25 bases between them. The CDR3 consists of 15 residues. Germline loops: CDR1 GTSNPN, CDR2 SVGIG (reference sequence). Here the CDR3 reads CAWDAGGADGSKAFF. The CDR3 region has the DNA TGTGCCTGGGATGCGGGGGGGGCGGACGGATCCAAAGCTTTCTTT. Based on the CDR3 plus reference TRBV30 and TRBJ1-1, the full variable domain is SQTIHQWPATLVQPVGSPLSLECTVEGTSNPNLYWYRQAAGRGLQLLFYSVGIGQISSEVPQNLSASRPQDRQFILSSKKLLLSDSGFYLCAWDAGGADGSKAFFGQGTRLTVV.

This sequence joins TRBV30 and TRBJ2-2, with D tentatively TRBD2 (5 bases). Looked up from germline, CDR1 is GTSNPN and CDR2 is SVGIG (reference sequence). This CDR3 spans 14 amino acids. V was clipped by 5 bases and J by 6 bases, with 16 bases between them. CDR3 in amino acids: CAWEGPGLSGELFF. CDR3 nucleotide sequence: TGTGCCTGGGAGGGTCCGGGTCTGTCCGGGGAGCTGTTTTTT.

This clone came up a few times. This chain links TRBV5-6 with TRBJ2-2, with 7 bases aligning to TRBD2. After removal of 4 bases from V and 4 bases from J, the junction contained 7 bases not matched to a gene. Germline values: CDR1 SGHDT, CDR2 YYEEEE. The CDR3 has 15 amino acids. CDR3 protein: CASSRSGRGTGELFF. The CDR3 coding sequence is TGTGCCAGCAGCCGTAGCGGGCGCGGCACCGGGGAGCTGTTTTTT. Full variable domain (remainder filled in from reference TRBV5-6 and TRBJ2-2): DAGVTQSPTHLIKTRGQQVTLRCSPKSGHDTVSWYQQALGQGPQFIFQYYEEEERQRGNFPDRFSGHQFPNYSSELNVNALLLGDSALYLCASSRSGRGTGELFFGEGSRLTVL.

This chain uses TRBV28 with TRBJ1-1, with 10 bases fitting TRBD1. V was pared by 2 bases and J by 5 bases, with 5 bases of the junction left unmatched. CDR1 is MDHEN and CDR2 is SYDVKM in the germline V gene. The CDR3 has 15 residues. The DNA for the CDR3 is TGTGCCAGCAGTTTAACGGGACAGGGGTGGACTGAAGCTTTCTTT. Translating it yields CASSLTGQGWTEAFF.

This clone was observed a few times. This chain joins TRBV7-2 and TRBJ2-1; D is unresolved. V lost 3 bases and J 9 bases, leaving 9 bases between the germline ends. Germline values: CDR1 SGHTA, CDR2 FQGNSA. The CDR3 consists of 12 residues. This CDR3 is CASSFIAGEQFF. The CDR3 region has the DNA TGTGCCAGCAGCTTCATAGCTGGTGAGCAGTTCTTC.